This TCR beta chain is drawn from a study of PD-1 blockade in classical Hodgkin lymphoma. General study results and limits: Baseline diversity in complete responders resembled that of newly diagnosed patients. Newly diagnosed patients reportedly had lower baseline TCR diversity than healthy donors.

Time point reported: cycle 4 day 1 (C4D1), after more than five weeks of nivolumab. Every patient was affected by relapse after autologous stem cell transplantation, while exposure to brentuximab vedotin was not uniform. This CDR3 has 11 amino acids. V gave up 6 bases and J gave up 8 bases, with 8 bases separating them. Germline lookup yields CDR1 MNHEY and CDR2 SMNVEV (reference sequence). TCRdb's table, derived via immunoSEQ multiplex PCR, lists solely in-frame clones and lacks some. In the table there are roughly 64,000 clones, 85% to 95% of which are singletons. Concerning this clone: The antigen is unknown.

The receptor comes from a human donor with classical Hodgkin lymphoma. Sample: peripheral blood mononuclear cells (PBMCs), taken before the fourth cycle of nivolumab. The chain employs TRBV27 and TRBJ2-1; D unresolved. The CDR3: CASSPGYEQFF. CDR3 sequence (DNA): TGTGCCAGCAGCCCCGGCTATGAGCAGTTCTTC.